This T cell receptor beta chain was retrieved from a study of blood T cell repertoires in COVID-19. The length of the CDR3 is 14 residues. V was trimmed by 3 bases and J by 7 bases, leaving 16 bases between them. Germline V gene lookup returns CDR1 KGHSH and CDR2 LQKENI. The table came from immunoSEQ multiplex PCR; TCRdb's copy has only in-frame clones and leaves some out. The sample yields some 110,000 clones, 70% to 90% seen once. This TCR came from a middle-aged man with acute or convalescent COVID-19. Material for sequencing was peripheral blood. The gene calls are TRBV18 and TRBJ2-7; a possible D gene is TRBD1 (6 bases). Here the CDR3 reads CASSPTGLQGEQYF. CDR3 nucleotide sequence: TGTGCCAGCTCACCCACCGGGTTACAGGGAGAGCAGTACTTC.